These 16 T cell receptor beta chains were all obtained from the same sample, sequenced in a study of beta chain features in type 1 diabetes. Isolated RNA was reverse transcribed in full, so expressed TCRB transcripts were sequenced. Clones were sequenced by immunoSEQ multiplex PCR, and TCRdb holds only the in-frame ones, with some missing. The table includes some 44,000 clones, about half detected once. The sequenced sample consisted of Tregs from blood. The receptors come from a woman younger than 30 in good health.

Here the CDR3 reads CASSAQTGAREPQHF. CDR3 nucleotides: TGTGCCAGTAGTGCCCAAACAGGGGCCAGGGAGCCCCAGCATTTT. This chain connects TRBV19 to TRBJ1-5, with 7 bases that match TRBD1. This CDR3 has 15 amino acids. From germline, CDR1 is LNHDA and CDR2 SQIVND (reference sequence). The junction had 12 bases not matched to a gene; V was cut back by 5 bases and J by 8 bases. The full variable domain, rest sourced from reference TRBV19 and TRBJ1-5, is DGGITQSPKYLFRKEGQNVTLSCEQNLNHDAMYWYRQDPGQGLRLIYYSQIVNDFQKGDIAEGYSVSREKKESFPLTVTSAQKNPTAFYLCASSAQTGAREPQHFGDGTRLSIL.

The chain couples TRBV7-2 to TRBJ2-1, with TRBD2 matching over 9 bases. The V segment lost 5 bases and the J segment 3 bases; nucleotides outside the gene matches: 8. The CDR3 loop spans 16 amino acids. Germline V lookup: CDR1 SGHTA, CDR2 FQGNSA. CDR3 amino acids: CASSPSGVGVYNEQFF. In DNA, the CDR3 is TGTGCCAGCAGCCCTAGCGGGGTCGGGGTCTACAATGAGCAGTTCTTC.

The gene calls are TRBV11-2 and TRBJ2-4; D not certain. In germline, CDR1 is SGHAT, CDR2 FQNNGV. The germline V and J ends were trimmed by 3 bases and 0 bases, with 12 bases remaining between them. This CDR3 comprises 16 residues. CDR3 nucleotides: TGTGCCAGCAGCTTGAGGCAAAAACTAGCCAAAAACATTCAGTACTTC. This translates into CASSLRQKLAKNIQYF.

This clone has only a few counts. The chain couples TRBV23-1 to TRBJ2-6, with D maybe TRBD2 (5 bases). TRBV23-1 is assigned to the ORF class and has an uncertain function. Deletions cut 2 bases from V and 7 bases from J, with 9 bases between. The CDR3 spans 14 residues. Written as DNA, the CDR3 is TGCGCCAGCAGTCAACGAGAGGGAGCCAACGTCCTGACTTTC. Translation gives CASSQREGANVLTF.

V gene TRBV28 combines with J gene TRBJ2-3, with D maybe TRBD2 (6 bases). The CDR3 is 15 residues long. V lost 5 bases to trimming and J lost 0 bases, with 12 bases between them. Looked up from germline, CDR1 is MDHEN and CDR2 is SYDVKM. As DNA, the CDR3 is TGTGCCAGCAGTGGGGGGACGGCTAGCACAGATACGCAGTATTTT. Protein product: CASSGGTASTDTQYF. Combining the CDR3 with reference TRBV28 and TRBJ2-3 gives the whole variable domain DVKVTQSSRYLVKRTGEKVFLECVQDMDHENMFWYRQDPGLGLRLIYFSYDVKMKEKGDIPEGYSVSREKKERFSLILESASTNQTSMYLCASSGGTASTDTQYFGPGTRLTVL.

The V call is TRBV7-2, the J call TRBJ2-5; D is undetermined. The CDR3 is made up of 13 amino acids. Germline-derived CDR1 and CDR2 are SGHTA and FQGNSA. Trimming cost V 1 base and J 5 bases, with 8 bases left between them. The CDR3 sequence: CASSLGFGETQYF. As DNA, the CDR3 is TGTGCCAGCAGCTTAGGTTTCGGGGAGACCCAGTACTTC.

This clone was detected only a few times. The gene calls are TRBV25-1 and TRBJ1-5; 8 positions agree with TRBD1. Germline lookup yields CDR1 MGHDK and CDR2 SYGVNS. The V segment lost 6 bases and the J segment 7 bases; nucleotides outside the gene matches: 5. This CDR3 contains 13 residues. CDR3 sequence reads: CASRGQAQQPQHF. CDR3 in DNA: TGTGCCAGCAGGGGACAGGCCCAACAGCCCCAGCATTTT.

This rearrangement joins TRBV4-1 to TRBJ2-3; D might be TRBD2 (5 bases). Between the trimmed V and J ends, which lost 4 bases and 6 bases, there was a span of 11 bases. The V gene's germline CDR1 is MGHRA and CDR2 YSYEKL. This CDR3 comprises 13 residues. CDR3 protein: CASSLLRGDTQYF. Written as DNA, the CDR3 is TGCGCCAGCAGCCTCCTTCGAGGGGATACGCAGTATTTT.

This clone has only a few counts. This chain connects TRBV7-9 to TRBJ2-6; tentatively, D is TRBD2 (5 bases). Germline V gene lookup returns CDR1 SEHNR and CDR2 FQNEAQ (reference sequence). The V gene lost 3 bases and the J gene lost 0 bases, with 12 bases spanning the gap. The CDR3 has 17 amino acids. CDR3 in DNA: TGTGCCAGCAGCTTTTTAACGGCGGGCTCTGGGGCCAACGTCCTGACTTTC. This encodes CASSFLTAGSGANVLTF.

In its sample, this clone was seen a few times. The V gene is TRBV28, the J gene TRBJ1-1; perhaps TRBD1 as D (6 bases). Germline V gene lookup returns CDR1 MDHEN and CDR2 SYDVKM. This CDR3 comprises 15 residues. The V end was cut by 3 bases, the J end by 1 base, with 12 bases between. CDR3 bases: TGTGCCAGCAGTTTCGGAGCGACAGGGAACACTGAAGCTTTCTTT. Protein: CASSFGATGNTEAFF.

The CDR3 loop reads CASSISGRAPEQYF. Here the CDR3 DNA reads TGTGCCAGTAGTATCAGCGGGAGGGCCCCCGAGCAGTACTTC. This chain uses TRBV19 with TRBJ2-7, with 10 positions matching TRBD2. The CDR3 has 14 amino acids. CDR1 and CDR2 (germline): LNHDA, SQIVND (reference sequence). J was trimmed by 6 bases and V by 3 bases; bases with no gene match: 5.

This clone was seen only a few times. The V gene is TRBV4-1, the J gene TRBJ2-5; 11 bases match TRBD2. Germline trimming cut 0 bases from V and 5 bases from J; bases unmatched to any gene: 11. Germline V gene lookup returns CDR1 MGHRA and CDR2 YSYEKL. The CDR3 sequence is 18 residues long. CDR3 nucleotide sequence: TGCGCCAGCAGCCAAGAAGCGATAGCGGGAGGGCTCCGGGAGACCCAGTACTTC. It translates to CASSQEAIAGGLRETQYF.

In this sample, this clone turned up once. The chain carries TRBV5-1 and TRBJ1-1; a possible D gene is TRBD1 (5 bases). This CDR3 is built from 13 residues. Germline lookup yields CDR1 SGHRS and CDR2 YFSETQ. Trimming removed 2 bases at V and 5 bases at J, with 10 bases between. This CDR3 reads CASSFGGETEAFF. The CDR3 DNA is TGCGCCAGCAGCTTCGGAGGGGAGACTGAAGCTTTCTTT.

This chain uses TRBV6-1 with TRBJ2-7, with 9 bases aligning to TRBD2. V lost 8 bases and J lost 5; bases outside the gene matches: 7. Per germline, CDR1 MNHNS and CDR2 SASEGT. This CDR3 has 13 amino acids. In DNA, the CDR3 is TGTGCCAGCTTATCGAGCGGGAGGAACGAGCAGTACTTC. Translated: CASLSSGRNEQYF.

This rearrangement joins TRBV6-1 to TRBJ1-1; D is undetermined. This CDR3 spans 14 amino acids. Trimming pared 6 bases from V and 4 bases from J, leaving 15 bases between. CDR1 and CDR2 (germline): MNHNS, SASEGT. Written as DNA, the CDR3 is TGTGCCAGCAGGAGGGAGGGATTCGGCACTGAAGCTTTCTTT. Amino acids: CASRREGFGTEAFF.

The chain carries TRBV5-1 and TRBJ2-5, with 7 bases identical to TRBD1. The CDR3 totals 14 residues. CDR1 is SGHRS, CDR2 YFSETQ, per germline. Trimming cost V 0 bases and J 7 bases; bases outside gene matches: 6. In nucleotides, the CDR3 is TGCGCCAGCAGCTTGGAGACAGGGAGAGCGACCCAGTACTTC. Protein: CASSLETGRATQYF.